The source of this T cell receptor beta chain is a study of T cells after yellow fever vaccination (dated by TCRdb to the late 2010s). With respect to the entire study: The SMART-Seq v4 Ultra Low Input RNA kit was used to prepare libraries from fractions with low cell numbers. To follow T-cell clones before and after both primary and booster YFV17D yellow fever vaccination, bulk TCR alpha and beta repertoires underwent longitudinal sequencing. Two healthy male donors, one aged 18 to 29 and one aged 30 to 39 years, were included in the cohort. Bulk PBMC replicates and cell subsets were isolated from blood drawn at multiple timepoints before and after both primary and secondary immunization. Broader findings and caveats from the paper: Only a couple of donors were included in the study, so the extent to which the findings can be generalized is limited. Compared with the primary T-cell response, the secondary T-cell response was faster but weaker, reaching its peak on day 5 rather than on day 15. Computational filtering was required because FACS-sorted repertoires could contain abundant contaminating clonotypes from the bulk population. A small share of clonotypes was detected in both CD4 and CD8 compartments, with the overlap likely arising from convergent recombination. After the booster, most of the clones that had expanded following primary vaccination were detected again (almost 98% of CD4 and 85% to 90% of CD8), which suggests that memory was broadly maintained.

The label giving this sample's treatment or condition can be read as: live attenuated yellow fever vaccine strain. At every blood-draw timepoint, two biological replicates of bulk PBMCs were collected. PBMCs were isolated from peripheral blood using a standard Ficoll-Paque protocol. TriZol was used to extract RNA from bulk PBMCs, CD4 and CD8 fractions, and dextramer-positive and dextramer-negative fractions. A few counts support this clonotype. What antigen it recognizes has not been identified. Base quality data are lacking; no much larger clone is found one base away. TCR cDNA was made using 5'RACE template switching, a step that added a universal primer site and unique molecular identifiers. Priming for cDNA synthesis came from both the TCR alpha and TCR beta constant segments. Two PCR steps were used to amplify libraries, with sample barcodes and sequencing adapters being added in the second step. Sequencing of libraries was performed on Illumina HiSeq 2500 (2x100 bp) or NovaSeq (2x150 bp). The original methods were these. MIGEC handled demultiplexing of reads and collapsing into UMI consensus sequences, while MiXCR performed V(D)J alignment. Vaccine-responding clonotypes were defined with edgeR using replicate PBMC samples, requiring FDR below 0.01 and a log2 fold change above 5 up to day 15. CD4 or CD8 identity was assigned to each bulk clonotype according to whether the clonotype was present at higher abundance in the sequenced CD4 repertoire or the sequenced CD8 repertoire. TCRdb ran its own pipeline on the public reads, namely fastp trimming at Q25 and MiXCR clone calling, and kept in-frame beta chains. Duplicate CDR3 protein sequences are folded into a single record with the most common DNA and genes. These V and J calls rely on TCRdb rather than the paper's analysis. The sample table shows 620,000 or so distinct CDR3 sequences, and about 12% are seen once. The ten largest clonotypes hold about 15% of the sample.

The CDR3 runs 15 residues from the cysteine to the phenylalanine. Only the CDR3 DNA is retained, 45 bases long and in frame from the first base. Trimming removed 6 bases from V and 6 bases from J, leaving 18 bases between the germline ends. The sample here was PBMCs, taken on the day of the yellow fever booster vaccination. Here the chain combines TRBV12-3 or TRBV12-4 and TRBJ2-1, and the D gene may be TRBD2, 5 bases matching. The receptor comes from a man younger than 45 who received the YFV17D yellow fever vaccine. The CDR3 is CASRAGPPRGNEQFF. The sequence in DNA is TGTGCCAGCAGGGCCGGGCCACCCCGGGGCAATGAGCAGTTCTTC.